This T cell receptor beta chain was profiled in a study of blood T cell repertoires in COVID-19. At the level of the study: COVID-19 samples, acute and convalescent, were from the United States, Italy and Spain. From T cells, B-cell-depleted T cells, or PBMCs came the material, which was cDNA or gDNA.

Authors' analysis steps: Cell counts per sample came from amplifying reference gene primers. The table came from immunoSEQ multiplex PCR; TCRdb's copy has only in-frame clones and leaves some out. That table is the source of V, J and clone size, and D and trimming were worked out from the DNA. The sample shows approximately 280,000 clones, around 89% of them seen only once. Assignment of participants to cohorts was predicated upon participant-reported clinical history. This clone was detected only once. Deletions cut 3 bases from V and 6 bases from J, with 8 bases between. The CDR3 runs 12 residues. Sequencing was done on a sample of PBMCs or T cells enriched from blood (not recorded which). The sequence was obtained from a young woman with acute COVID-19. The chain uses TRBV12-3 or TRBV12-4 and TRBJ1-2, with a tentative D call TRBD1 (5 bases). Here the CDR3 reads CASSFRRDGYTF. In DNA form, the CDR3 reads TGTGCCAGCAGTTTTCGCAGGGATGGCTACACCTTC.